This T cell receptor (beta chain) derives from a study of long-term antiretroviral therapy in people with HIV. Investigators performed immunoSEQ version v3.0 at survey level. Repertoires were generated with immunoSEQ multiplex PCR, while TCRdb's copy carries only in-frame clones and drops some. The table shows approximately 22,000 clones, with around 80% occurring only once. The V and J ends lost 5 bases and 2 bases respectively, with 9 bases between them. Germline loops: CDR1 SGHTA, CDR2 FQGTGA. This CDR3 contains 13 residues. The sequence was collected from a man aged 35-49 years with HIV. This rearrangement joins TRBV7-3 to TRBJ2-5; D not resolved. This specimen was unsorted PBMCs, taken 0.5 years before starting antiretroviral therapy. In DNA, the CDR3 is TGTGCCAGCAGCATCCTCGGGCAAGAGACCCAGTACTTC. Encoded protein: CASSILGQETQYF.